Many counts were recorded for the clone carrying this TCR beta chain. Its antigen is not identified. In the authors' workflow: A distant-metastasis classifier for papillary thyroid cancer was built using CDR3 differences across clinicopathological groups. TCRdb re-called the PCR reads with MiXCR. None of the V and J calls come from the authors' own analysis; TCRdb made them. The sample includes fewer than 25,000 clones, 18% of them seen just once. Among the patients, none had received any treatment before thyroid surgery. After removal of 6 bases from V and 5 bases from J, the junction contained 5 bases not matched to a gene. CDR3 size: 13 residues. The V gene's germline CDR1 is SGHDT and CDR2 YYEEEE. These data belong to a study of metastatic and nonmetastatic thyroid tumors. At the level of the study: For malignant and benign thyroid patients, tumor or nodule tissue and blood were the sources whose repertoires were compared. Study-wide results and limits: Significantly greater TCR beta diversity was reportedly found in malignant thyroid tumors than in benign nodules (in blood and tumor).

The V gene is TRBV5-6, the J gene TRBJ1-2; TRBD1 matches at 9 bases. The source of this sequence is a male donor with papillary thyroid cancer or a benign thyroid nodule (not recorded which). Some clones in this sample may be carry-over from other donors' samples. Material for sequencing was adjacent normal tissue. The CDR3 nucleotides read TGTGCCAGCACCGTTGGACAGGGGTATGGCTACACCTTC. This gives the protein CASTVGQGYGYTF.